This T cell receptor beta chain was captured in a study of regulatory T cells in long-lasting Graves disease. Study-wide results and caveats: The TCR repertoire of persistent Graves' patients was less diverse than that of newly diagnosed ones. Between persistent patients, a few thousand public clonotypes were shared, exceeding the 900 to 1,000 shared between new patients. Favoring TRBV28, TRBJ1-2 and TRBJ2-5 was a feature seen in persistent disease.

With iRepertoire HTBI primers and Arm-PCR of CDR3 regions, TCR beta libraries were built. Each CDR3 protein is one row after TCRdb ran MiXCR on the multiplex PCR reads. There are 250,000 or so distinct CDR3 sequences in the sample; 20% occur only once, and around 13% lies in the top ten. This clonotype was recorded at least ten times. Its cognate antigen is unknown. Time point reported: newly diagnosed GD, antithyroid drugs for less than 3 months. Scientists built the TCR library using RNA that was extracted from PBMCs. Clinicians diagnosed Graves' disease using American Thyroid Association guidelines. The CDR3 runs 13 residues. V trimming: 4 bases; J trimming: 9 bases; junction bases outside the gene matches: 6. Germline V lookup: CDR1 LNHDA, CDR2 SQIVND (reference sequence).

Source: peripheral blood mononuclear cells (PBMCs), taken at new diagnosis, from a patient treated with antithyroid drugs. The V gene is TRBV19, the J gene TRBJ2-1; TRBD1 aligns across 7 bases. The TCR was taken from a female donor with Graves disease. The CDR3 DNA is TGTGCCAGTAGTACCGAGACAGGGAGTGAGCAGTTCTTC. It is translated as CASSTETGSEQFF. Looking up the rest from reference TRBV19 and TRBJ2-1 gives the full variable domain: DGGITQSPKYLFRKEGQNVTLSCEQNLNHDAMYWYRQDPGQGLRLIYYSQIVNDFQKGDIAEGYSVSREKKESFPLTVTSAQKNPTAFYLCASSTETGSEQFFGPGTRLTVL.